A selection of T cell receptor beta chains follows, all from one sample in a study of blood T cell repertoires in COVID-19. Using immunoSEQ multiplex PCR, the repertoire was profiled, and TCRdb retains in-frame clones only, with some absent. The sample has some 250,000 clones, approximately 85% seen once. Specimen: PBMCs or T cells enriched from blood (not recorded which). Source of these receptors: a woman aged 50 to 60 who had recovered from COVID-19. Both conserved end residues are part of each CDR3. Each record gives: J gene, D gene, clone size, V gene, CDR3 DNA, CDR3 protein. The D gene is left open where the match is weak. Not all rows give a size; the values are once, few, many and, for expanded clones, a class.

>TRBJ1-4|NA|NA|TRBV7-9
TGTGCCAGCAGCCGGGAGTCAACTAATGAAAAACTGTTTTTT
CASSRESTNEKLFF
>TRBJ2-1|NA|NA|TRBV11-2
TGTGCCAGCAGCTTAGATAGAAATGAGCAGTTCTTC
CASSLDRNEQFF
>TRBJ1-1|TRBD1|NA|TRBV29-1
TGCAGCGGCACACAGGGGGGGAACACTGAAGCTTTCTTT
CSGTQGGNTEAFF
>TRBJ2-1|TRBD1|few|TRBV12-3/TRBV12-4
TGTGCCAGCAGTTTATACAGGGGTGAGCAGTTCTTC
CASSLYRGEQFF
>TRBJ1-1|NA|NA|TRBV27
TGTGCCAGCAGTTTAGCCTTCAGGGGTGGGAGAAACACTGAAGCTTTCTTT
CASSLAFRGGRNTEAFF
>TRBJ1-5|NA|NA|TRBV7-8
TGTGCCAGCAGCTTAGGGCGGGCTCAGCCCCAGCATTTT
CASSLGRAQPQHF
>TRBJ1-2|TRBD1|once|TRBV10-3
TGTGCCATCAGTGGGGGGACAGCACCTAGCGTTGGGGGCTACACCTTC
CAISGGTAPSVGGYTF
>TRBJ2-1|NA|few|TRBV5-6
TGTGCCAGCAGAGTACTACGAAATGAGCAGTTCTTC
CASRVLRNEQFF
>TRBJ2-7|NA|NA|TRBV27
TGTGCCAGCAGTTTGCAGGGTCCTAACGAGCAGTACTTC
CASSLQGPNEQYF
>TRBJ2-3|NA|once|TRBV28
TGTGCCAGCAGTGCAAGCGGCACAGATACGCAGTATTTT
CASSASGTDTQYF
>TRBJ2-7|TRBD2|once|TRBV11-2
TGTGCCAGCAGCCCGCTAGCGGGAGTCCACTACGAGCAGTACTTC
CASSPLAGVHYEQYF
>TRBJ1-1|TRBD1|NA|TRBV19
TGTGCCAGTAGTATAGGCCCGGGACAGGGGGAAGCTTTCTTT
CASSIGPGQGEAFF
>TRBJ1-3|NA|once|TRBV7-6
TGTGCCAGCGGGGAAGGGGGCTCTGGAAACACCATATATTTT
CASGEGGSGNTIYF
>TRBJ1-3|TRBD1|once|TRBV7-9
TGTGCCAGCAGACATTTCGACAGGGGGAGGAACACCATATATTTT
CASRHFDRGRNTIYF
>TRBJ1-4|TRBD1|NA|TRBV18
TGTGCCAGCTCACCGATGGACAGGGAGACAAAACTGTTTTTT
CASSPMDRETKLFF
>TRBJ2-5|NA|NA|TRBV2
TGTGCCAGCAGCTATCAAGAGACCCAGTACTTC
CASSYQETQYF